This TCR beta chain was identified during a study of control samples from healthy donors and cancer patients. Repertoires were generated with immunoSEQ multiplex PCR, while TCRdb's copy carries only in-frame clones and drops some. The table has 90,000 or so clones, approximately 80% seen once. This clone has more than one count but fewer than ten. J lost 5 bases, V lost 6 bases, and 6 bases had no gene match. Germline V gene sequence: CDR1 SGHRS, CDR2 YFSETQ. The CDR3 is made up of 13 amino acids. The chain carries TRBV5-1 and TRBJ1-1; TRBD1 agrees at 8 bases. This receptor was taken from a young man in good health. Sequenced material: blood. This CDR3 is CASTVDRETEAFF. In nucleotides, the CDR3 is TGCGCCAGCACCGTGGACAGGGAAACTGAAGCTTTCTTT.